What follows are 25 T cell receptor beta chains derived from one specimen sequenced in a study of cytomegalovirus exposure and HLA in healthy donors. Profiled with immunoSEQ multiplex PCR; TCRdb holds only in-frame clones, not every one. The sample shows 300,000 or so clones, nearly 90% of them seen only once. Sequenced input: PBMCs. These TCRs come from a man between 25 and 39 years old in good health and CMV-seronegative.

The V call is TRBV11-2, the J call TRBJ1-1, with 7 positions matching TRBD1. V was pared by 6 bases and J by 1 base, with 5 bases of the junction left unmatched. This CDR3 region has 14 residues. The germline V gene has CDR1 SGHAT and CDR2 FQNNGV. Written as DNA, the CDR3 is TGTGCCAGCAGGACGACAGGGAGGAACACTGAAGCTTTCTTT. It encodes CASRTTGRNTEAFF.

This clone was recorded only once. The chain carries TRBV6-5 and TRBJ1-2; 9 bases match TRBD1. Losses at the gene ends were 10 bases for V and 4 bases for J; bases not matched to a gene: 10. This CDR3 is built from 14 residues. Germline V gene sequence: CDR1 MNHEY, CDR2 SVGAGI. This CDR3 is CATSRDRVRYGYTF. DNA for the CDR3: TGTGCCACCTCACGGGACAGGGTTCGCTATGGCTACACCTTC.

The genes are TRBV7-9 and TRBJ1-2, with TRBD1 matching over 7 bases. Germline CDR1 SEHNR, CDR2 FQNEAQ (reference sequence). The V segment lost 4 bases and the J segment 1 base; nucleotides outside the gene matches: 3. There are 14 residues in the CDR3. Written as DNA, the CDR3 is TGTGCCAGCAGCTCAACAGGGGTTAACTATGGCTACACCTTC. This encodes CASSSTGVNYGYTF.

This clone has a single count. This chain joins TRBV19 and TRBJ1-5, with 7 bases lining up with TRBD1. Losses at the gene ends were 6 bases for V and 6 bases for J; bases not matched to a gene: 8. Germline CDR1 reads LNHDA; CDR2 reads SQIVND (reference sequence). CDR3 length equals 14 residues. The CDR3 sequence: CASRPTGSGQPQHF. CDR3 in DNA: TGTGCCAGTAGGCCGACAGGGAGCGGTCAGCCCCAGCATTTT.

The rearrangement uses TRBV5-5 and TRBJ2-7; possibly TRBD2 for D (5 bases). The V end lost 4 bases, the J end lost 4 bases, and 15 bases lay between the germline ends. CDR3 size: 14 residues. Germline CDR1 is SGHKS and CDR2 is YYEKEE (reference sequence). As DNA, the CDR3 is TGTGCCAGCAGCCCCCTACGGGAAGCTTACGAGCAGTACTTC. Translated: CASSPLREAYEQYF.

This chain uses TRBV9 with TRBJ2-1, with TRBD2 matching 7 bases. This CDR3 is 14 amino acids long. With V trimmed by 4 bases and J by 8 bases, 9 bases remained unmatched. CDR1 is SGDLS, CDR2 YYNGEE, per germline. This CDR3 is CASSPHGGGDEQFF. The CDR3 DNA follows: TGTGCCAGCAGCCCCCATGGGGGAGGGGATGAGCAGTTCTTC.

The chain couples TRBV4-1 to TRBJ2-2; 11 nucleotides align to TRBD2. The CDR3 totals 17 residues. Germline trimming cut 1 base from V and 5 bases from J; bases unmatched to any gene: 6. Germline lookup yields CDR1 MGHRA and CDR2 YSYEKL. CDR3 region: CASSQAPSGGRTGELFF. DNA for the CDR3: TGCGCCAGCAGCCAAGCCCCTAGCGGGGGGCGTACCGGGGAGCTGTTTTTT.

J is TRBJ1-3 and V is TRBV21-1; the table's TRBD1 call for D was not verified on the DNA. TRBV21-1 is marked as a pseudogene. The CDR3 length is 15 residues. The CDR3 DNA reads TGTGCCAGCAGCAGATTGGGACAGAACGTCAACACCATATATTTT. Translated: CASSRLGQNVNTIYF.

This clone has just a few counts. The V call is TRBV5-6, the J call TRBJ1-2; D is undetermined. Per the germline V gene, CDR1 is SGHDT and CDR2 is YYEEEE. Deletions cut 4 bases from V and 2 bases from J, with 12 bases between. This CDR3 spans 14 amino acids. The CDR3 is CASSPRTANYGYTF. The DNA for the CDR3 is TGTGCCAGCAGCCCTCGGACTGCCAACTATGGCTACACCTTC.

J is TRBJ2-1 and V is TRBV4-3; no definite D call. The ends were cut back, 5 bases at V and 0 bases at J, with 5 bases in the middle. This CDR3 contains 13 residues. CDR1 and CDR2 (germline): LGHNA, YSLEER. CDR3 DNA sequence: TGCGCCAGCAGCATCAGCTCCTACAATGAGCAGTTCTTC. Protein sequence: CASSISSYNEQFF.

The V call is TRBV7-8, the J call TRBJ2-1; TRBD2 aligns across 9 bases. This CDR3 has 16 amino acids. Germline trimming cut 2 bases from V and 9 bases from J; bases unmatched to any gene: 11. Germline V lookup: CDR1 SGHVS, CDR2 FQNEAQ. CDR3 region: CASSLRRGGPLGEQFF. DNA of the CDR3: TGTGCCAGCAGCTTAAGGCGGGGGGGCCCTTTGGGTGAGCAGTTCTTC.

The chain combines TRBV18 with TRBJ1-4; D uncertain. The CDR3 is made up of 15 amino acids. Between the trimmed V and J ends, which lost 6 bases and 8 bases, there was a span of 19 bases. CDR1 and CDR2 from the germline V gene are KGHSH and LQKENI. The DNA for the CDR3 is TGTGCCAGCTCTGCCGAACCGGGCCCGGGAGAAAAACTGTTTTTT. It yields the protein CASSAEPGPGEKLFF.

This clone was counted a few times. The chain employs TRBV6-1 and TRBJ1-6, with 8 bases fitting TRBD1. Trimming removed 8 bases from V and 4 bases from J; junction bases left unmatched: 1. This CDR3 region has 13 residues. CDR1 MNHNS and CDR2 SASEGT come from the germline V gene. CDR3 loop: CASRQGYNSPLHF. The CDR3 DNA reads as TGTGCCAGCCGACAGGGGTATAATTCACCCCTCCACTTT.

The chain carries TRBV2 and TRBJ2-1; tentatively, D is TRBD1 (6 bases). V was pared by 5 bases and J by 11 bases, with 10 bases between. The CDR3 is 11 residues long. CDR1 is SNHLY, CDR2 FYNNEI, per germline. The CDR3 DNA reads TGTGCCAGCAGTACAGGGTTTAAGCAGTTCTTC. As protein: CASSTGFKQFF.

This chain uses TRBV4-3 with TRBJ2-1; 11 bases are shared with TRBD1. CDR3 length: 19 amino acids. Germline values: CDR1 LGHNA, CDR2 YSLEER. Trimming at V came to 1 base and at J to 7 bases, leaving 15 bases not matched to a gene. CDR3 protein: CASSQGTGGFNPAENEQFF. DNA of the CDR3: TGCGCCAGCAGCCAAGGGACAGGGGGCTTCAACCCCGCTGAGAATGAGCAGTTCTTC.

The genes are TRBV30 and TRBJ1-2, with D uncertain. Deletions cut 1 base from V and 8 bases from J, with 20 bases between. The length of the CDR3 is 15 residues. Germline CDR1 is GTSNPN and CDR2 is SVGIG (reference sequence). Written as DNA, the CDR3 is TGTGCCTGGAGTGGCGGGGAGGGAGGTCCTCGGGGCTACACCTTC. Its protein is CAWSGGEGGPRGYTF.

The chain combines TRBV27 with TRBJ1-4; D may be TRBD1 (5 bases). V gave up 7 bases and J gave up 8 bases, with 14 bases separating them. CDR1 and CDR2 from the germline V gene are MNHEY and SMNVEV (reference sequence). The CDR3 runs to 13 residues. CDR3 amino acids: CASKGQVDEKLFF. CDR3 nucleotides: TGTGCCAGCAAGGGGCAGGTCGACGAAAAACTGTTTTTT.

The rearrangement uses TRBV7-9 and TRBJ2-1; no clear D. The CDR3 extends over 13 amino acids. Germline CDR1 is SEHNR and CDR2 is FQNEAQ (reference sequence). Trimming cost V 3 bases and J 5 bases, with 8 bases left between them. CDR3 nucleotides: TGTGCCAGCAGCTTTCCCCTAGACAATGAGCAGTTCTTC. The encoded protein is CASSFPLDNEQFF.

The genes are TRBV28 and TRBJ1-2; 9 bases map to TRBD1. The CDR3 covers 14 residues. Looked up from germline, CDR1 is MDHEN and CDR2 is SYDVKM. V dropped 6 bases and J dropped 6; count of bases not matched to a gene: 8. The CDR3 loop reads CASRKPGQGNGYTF. The DNA of the CDR3 is TGTGCCAGCAGAAAACCGGGACAGGGAAATGGCTACACCTTC.

The chain employs TRBV27 and TRBJ2-7, with D perhaps matching TRBD1 (6 bases). The CDR3 consists of 14 residues. Germline assignment: CDR1 MNHEY and CDR2 SMNVEV (reference sequence). Trimming cost V 0 bases and J 2 bases, with 8 bases left between them. CDR3 in DNA: TGTGCCAGCAGTTTATCGACAGGTCCCTACGAGCAGTACTTC. Residues: CASSLSTGPYEQYF.

The rearrangement links TRBV4-1 to TRBJ2-7; 10 bases fit TRBD2. Germline CDR1 reads MGHRA; CDR2 reads YSYEKL. V was clipped by 3 bases and J by 3 bases; unmatched bases: 8. This CDR3 has 16 amino acids. The CDR3 DNA sequence: TGCGCCAGCAGCCAGCCCTCTAGCGGGGGCCACTACGAGCAGTACTTC. Protein product: CASSQPSSGGHYEQYF.

This clone was counted between two and nine times. V gene TRBV11-2 combines with J gene TRBJ2-2; D is possibly TRBD2 (5 bases). Germline loops: CDR1 SGHAT, CDR2 FQNNGV. V was shortened by 5 bases and J by 4 bases, with 20 bases between the two germline ends. The CDR3 has 17 amino acids. The CDR3 region has the DNA TGTGCCAGCAGCCCCAGGCTGACTACGGCATCCACCGGGGAGCTGTTTTTT. It yields the protein CASSPRLTTASTGELFF.

The V gene is TRBV5-4, the J gene TRBJ2-7, with D possibly TRBD1 on 6 matching bases. V lost 2 bases to trimming and J lost 1 base, with 10 bases between them. Germline lookup yields CDR1 SGHNT and CDR2 YYREEE (reference sequence). This CDR3 has 14 residues. CDR3 sequence reads: CASSFRDRSYEQYF. In nucleotides, the CDR3 is TGTGCCAGCAGCTTTCGAGACAGGTCCTACGAGCAGTACTTC.

In this sample, this clone turned up once. The CDR3: CASSSWSENSPLHF. The CDR3 DNA is TGTGCCAGCAGCTCTTGGTCGGAGAATTCACCCCTCCACTTT. The gene calls are TRBV7-6 and TRBJ1-6; D remains unclear. CDR1 SGHVS and CDR2 FNYEAQ come from the germline V gene. V gave up 4 bases and J gave up 7 bases, with 11 bases separating them. The length of the CDR3 is 14 residues. The variable domain in full, with the rest retrieved from reference TRBV7-6 and TRBJ1-6, is GAGVSQSPRYKVTKRGQDVALRCDPISGHVSLYWYRQALGQGPEFLTYFNYEAQQDKSGLPNDRFSAERPEGSISTLTIQRTEQRDSAMYRCASSSWSENSPLHFGNGTRLTVT.

V usage is TRBV10-2 and J usage is TRBJ2-4, with 8 bases fitting TRBD1. The germline CDR1 and CDR2 sequences are WSHSY and SAAADI. The V and J ends lost 8 bases and 8 bases, in that order; junction bases with no gene match: 5. CDR3 length equals 12 residues. The CDR3 nucleotides read TGCGCCAGCCTGGACAGGGCTGACATTCAGTACTTC. It codes for CASLDRADIQYF.